This TCR beta chain was profiled in a study of T cell repertoires in cytomegalovirus infection. Whole-study context: Carrying CMV and the relevant HLA type showed in public TCR beta signatures.

A note on this clonotype: Its specificity is not known.

MiXCR, run by TCRdb on the reads, gives a single entry per CDR3 protein. This table holds 490,000 or so distinct CDR3 sequences, about 10% found once. The CDR3 sequence is 15 residues long. V was trimmed by 4 bases and J by 3 bases, leaving 14 bases between them. From germline, CDR1 is SGHRS and CDR2 YFSETQ. Notes on the study in general: There were HLA-C-restricted CMV-specific TCR beta clonotypes dominating the ex vivo response. CMV carriers with the relevant HLA were identified by cumulative public TCR beta family frequency.

The receptor comes from a human donor in good health (CMV status not recorded). Some clones in this sample may be carry-over from other donors' samples. This chain connects TRBV5-1 to TRBJ1-5; the D is unclear. The specimen sequenced was PBMCs. CDR3 loop: CASSPYGVTNQPQHF. DNA for the CDR3: TGCGCCAGCAGCCCGTACGGGGTGACCAATCAGCCCCAGCATTTT.